The sequence of this T cell receptor (beta chain) was determined in a study of shared clonotypes between healthy human individuals. Findings and caveats of the study: Among the subsets, naive ones generally showed larger estimated richness than memory ones.

A note on this clone: Its target is unknown.

Method: immunoSEQ multiplex PCR; TCRdb's copy keeps in-frame clones and lacks some. The sample contains nearly 2 million clones, about 95% of which appear only once. The naive CD8 population came from CD45RO-negative cells selected for CCR7, without terminally differentiated effector memory CD45RA+ cells. The germline gives CDR1 SGHDN, CDR2 FVKESK. The CDR3 loop spans 12 amino acids. The V and J ends lost 1 base and 9 bases respectively, with 7 bases between them. The sample was naive CD8+ T cells sorted from blood. This clonotype originated in a man between 18 and 35 years old in good health. The rearrangement joins TRBV14 to TRBJ2-1; D gene unclear. The CDR3 DNA sequence: TGTGCCAGCAGCCAAGTAGTGGGTGAGCAGTTCTTC. Translated: CASSQVVGEQFF.